One sample yielded the 25 T cell receptor beta chains listed below, sequenced in a study of response to subunit inactivated influenza vaccine. TCRdb reanalysed the RT-PCR reads using MiXCR and keeps one entry per CDR3 protein. The sample gives approximately 500,000 distinct CDR3 sequences, 13% of which show up once; roughly 14% is in the top ten. The source material was PBMCs from blood, sampled 40 to 50 days after vaccination. These receptors all stem from a man aged 45-60 years who received an inactivated influenza vaccine.

The chain combines TRBV12-3 or TRBV12-4 with TRBJ2-7, with D unresolved. The CDR3 totals 13 residues. V shed 1 base and J shed 4 bases, with 8 bases lying between them. The CDR3 DNA reads TGTGCCAGCAGTTTAGTCCAGCAATACGAGCAGTACTTC. It encodes CASSLVQQYEQYF.

This clonotype was seen a handful of times. The rearrangement joins TRBV30 to TRBJ2-7; 7 bases line up with TRBD1. The CDR3 is 12 residues long. Germline V gene data show CDR1 as GTSNPN and CDR2 as SVGIG (reference sequence). The CDR3 DNA reads as TGTGCCTGGAGAAATGGGACAGCAACAGGTCTTGTC. Its translation is CAWRNGTATGLV.

The rearrangement joins TRBV4-2 to TRBJ1-5, with 8 positions matching TRBD1. Germline loops: CDR1 LGHNA, CDR2 YNFKEQ. V lost 2 bases to trimming and J lost 3 bases; unmatched junction nucleotides: 6. The CDR3 runs 16 residues. In DNA form, the CDR3 reads TGTGCCAGCAGCCAAAATACAGGGGGGAACAATCAGCCCCAGCATTTT. Protein: CASSQNTGGNNQPQHF.

This clonotype has a handful of counts. The chain employs TRBV4-3 and TRBJ2-7; 11 bases align to TRBD2. J gave up 3 bases and V 2 bases, and 3 bases lay outside the gene matches. CDR1 is LGHNA and CDR2 is YSLEER in the germline V gene. CDR3 size: 15 residues. This chain's CDR3 is CASSQILAGDYEQYF. The CDR3 coding sequence is TGCGCCAGCAGCCAAATACTAGCGGGAGACTACGAGCAGTACTTC.

There are a few counts of this clonotype. The chain carries TRBV18 and TRBJ2-7; 7 bases are shared with TRBD1. V lost 2 bases, J lost 2 bases, and 6 bases stayed unmatched. This CDR3 region has 15 residues. Per germline, CDR1 KGHSH and CDR2 LQKENI. Written as DNA, the CDR3 is TGTGCCAGCTCACCAACGACGGGACAGCCCTACGAGCAGTACTTC. Protein sequence: CASSPTTGQPYEQYF.

CDR3 bases: TGTGCCAGCAGTTACGGGGCGGACTATGGCTACACCTTC. It is translated as CASSYGADYGYTF. V is TRBV12-3 or TRBV12-4 and J is TRBJ1-2, with D possibly TRBD1 on 5 matching bases. The length of the CDR3 is 13 residues. Trimming took off 4 bases at V and 3 bases at J, with 9 bases between the two ends.

The chain carries TRBV28 and TRBJ1-4, with D tentatively TRBD1 (6 bases). V lost 5 bases, J lost 2 bases, and 15 bases lay in between. Germline V gene data show CDR1 as MDHEN and CDR2 as SYDVKM. This CDR3 region has 16 residues. CDR3 sequence reads: CASSRTDSLTNEKLFF. In DNA, the CDR3 is TGTGCCAGCAGTCGGACGGACAGCCTGACTAATGAAAAACTGTTTTTT.

V and J are TRBV2 and TRBJ1-4, with D possibly being TRBD1 (5 bases). Deletions cut 4 bases from V and 1 base from J, with 10 bases between. The V gene's germline CDR1 is SNHLY and CDR2 FYNNEI. This CDR3 is built from 15 residues. Here the CDR3 DNA reads TGTGCCAGCAGTGCTTTGGGGGTAACTAATGAAAAACTGTTTTTT. Its protein product is CASSALGVTNEKLFF.

In its sample, this clonotype was seen a few times. The V call is TRBV11-1, the J call TRBJ2-6, with D perhaps TRBD2 (6 bases). V was cut by 5 bases and J by 0 bases, with 20 bases left in between. This CDR3 has 19 residues. Per the germline V gene, CDR1 is SGHAT and CDR2 is FQDESV (reference sequence). The CDR3 DNA sequence: TGTGCCAGCAGCACCCGACGGAGGGAAAAGCCCTCTGGGGCCAACGTCCTGACTTTC. It translates to CASSTRRREKPSGANVLTF.

In its sample, this clonotype was seen a few times. V gene TRBV20-1 combines with J gene TRBJ2-2; D possibly uses TRBD1 or TRBD2 (6 bases each). The CDR3 is 14 amino acids. Trimming pared 6 bases from V and 6 bases from J, leaving 17 bases between. Germline assignment: CDR1 DFQATT and CDR2 SNEGSKA (reference sequence). CDR3 residues: CSAPLGGSAGELFF. As DNA, the CDR3 is TGCAGTGCCCCCCTAGGGGGGTCCGCCGGGGAGCTGTTTTTT.

This clonotype was seen ten or more times. V usage is TRBV20-1 and J usage is TRBJ1-5; D might be TRBD1 (6 bases). V lost 3 bases, J lost 9 bases, and 18 bases lay in between. The CDR3 has 14 residues. Germline V gene sequence: CDR1 DFQATT, CDR2 SNEGSKA (reference sequence). The CDR3 here is CSASGGGGRVPQHF. The CDR3, as DNA: TGCAGTGCTAGTGGAGGAGGGGGACGGGTGCCCCAGCATTTT.

The rearrangement uses TRBV6-5 and TRBJ2-7, with 7 nucleotides matching TRBD1. The V gene's germline CDR1 is MNHEY and CDR2 SVGAGI. J gave up 4 bases and V 6 bases, and 6 bases lay outside the gene matches. This CDR3 comprises 13 residues. The CDR3 region is CASRQDRFYEQYF. The CDR3 bases are TGTGCCAGCAGACAGGACAGGTTTTACGAGCAGTACTTC.

This clonotype was seen at least ten times. V and J are TRBV12-3 or TRBV12-4 and TRBJ1-1; D remains ambiguous. The CDR3 loop spans 15 amino acids. V lost 7 bases and J lost 3, with 18 bases in between. The CDR3 reads CASTGGYYWHTEAFF. The CDR3 DNA reads TGTGCCAGCACTGGAGGGTACTACTGGCACACTGAAGCTTTCTTT.

This clonotype came up a few times. CDR3 sequence: CASSQDLDQRGEQFF. CDR3 in DNA: TGCGCCAGCAGCCAAGATTTAGATCAGAGGGGTGAGCAGTTCTTC. V and J are TRBV4-3 and TRBJ2-1; possibly TRBD1 or TRBD2 for D (5 bases each). The CDR3 has 15 amino acids. Germline loops: CDR1 LGHNA, CDR2 YSLEER. Deletions cut 0 bases from V and 9 bases from J, with 15 bases between.

The chain is built from TRBV5-8 and TRBJ2-1; tentatively, D is TRBD1 (6 bases). Germline V lookup: CDR1 SGHTS, CDR2 YDEGEE. The CDR3 has 15 residues. V lost 0 bases and J lost 3, with 10 bases in between. CDR3 sequence: CASSLGQVNYNEQFF. As DNA, the CDR3 is TGTGCCAGCAGCTTGGGACAGGTGAACTACAATGAGCAGTTCTTC.

This clonotype has more than one count but fewer than ten. The chain combines TRBV6-6 with TRBJ2-1; D gene unclear. Germline CDR1 MNHNY, CDR2 SVGAGI (reference sequence). Between the trimmed V and J ends, which lost 6 bases and 4 bases, there was a span of 10 bases. This CDR3 comprises 13 residues. CDR3 bases: TGTGCCAGCAGCGACACACAGTACAATGAGCAGTTCTTC. Its protein is CASSDTQYNEQFF.

This clonotype appeared a few times. The chain employs TRBV10-3 and TRBJ1-5; the D gene is possibly TRBD1 (6 bases). The CDR3 is made up of 16 amino acids. Germline assignment: CDR1 ENHRY and CDR2 SYGVKD. Trimming took off 5 bases at V and 0 bases at J, with 14 bases between the two ends. The DNA for the CDR3 is TGTGCCATCAGTAGGGGGGGCTATTCTAGCAATCAGCCCCAGCATTTT. As protein: CAISRGGYSSNQPQHF.

This clonotype was counted a few times. The rearrangement uses TRBV15 and TRBJ2-7, with D perhaps matching TRBD1 (5 bases). This CDR3 region has 12 residues. The germline V and J ends were trimmed by 0 bases and 11 bases, with 11 bases remaining between them. Germline CDR1 is LNHNV and CDR2 is YYDKDF (reference sequence). The CDR3 sequence: CATSRDYAGKYF. CDR3 coding DNA: TGTGCCACCAGCAGAGATTATGCAGGGAAGTACTTC.

This clonotype was seen repeatedly, ten times or more. The chain joins TRBV15 to TRBJ2-1, with 16 bases matching TRBD2. V was clipped by 8 bases and J by 0 bases; unmatched bases: 4. Germline V gene data show CDR1 as LNHNV and CDR2 as YYDKDF (reference sequence). This CDR3 spans 17 amino acids. CDR3 protein: CATRGTSGRVSYNEQFF. DNA of the CDR3: TGTGCCACCCGCGGGACTAGCGGGAGGGTCTCCTACAATGAGCAGTTCTTC.

As for this clonotype: The junction does not match germline at one end; this may be a read error. J is TRBJ2-3 and V is TRBV20-1, with TRBD1 identical over 8 bases. Germline V gives CDR1 DFQATT, CDR2 SNEGSKA (reference sequence). This CDR3 comprises 16 residues. DNA for the CDR3: TGCAGTGCTAAAGGACCCTCCAGGGGGCTTGGAGACACGCAGTGTTTT. Translating gives CSAKGPSRGLGDTQCF.

This clonotype was counted between two and nine times. This rearrangement joins TRBV28 to TRBJ2-5, with D uncertain. Trimming cost V 6 bases and J 5 bases, with 13 bases left between them. Per germline, CDR1 MDHEN and CDR2 SYDVKM. This CDR3 comprises 13 residues. The CDR3 sequence: CASSLPVGETQYF. The CDR3 DNA reads as TGTGCCAGCAGCTTGCCGGTGGGGGAGACCCAGTACTTC.

The chain employs TRBV20-1 and TRBJ1-2, with TRBD1 as a possible D gene (5 bases). Trimming took off 4 bases at V and 3 bases at J, with 9 bases between the two ends. Germline V gene sequence: CDR1 DFQATT, CDR2 SNEGSKA (reference sequence). This CDR3 is built from 12 residues. CDR3 sequence reads: CSAKTADYGYTF. As DNA, the CDR3 is TGCAGTGCTAAGACAGCGGACTATGGCTACACCTTC.

The sample holds a few counts of this clonotype. J is TRBJ2-7 and V is TRBV28, with 7 nucleotides matching TRBD1. This CDR3 spans 13 amino acids. Germline trimming cut 8 bases from V and 2 bases from J; bases unmatched to any gene: 6. Germline lookup yields CDR1 MDHEN and CDR2 SYDVKM. The CDR3 is CASDRDYPYEQYF. CDR3 nucleotides: TGTGCCAGCGACAGGGATTACCCCTACGAGCAGTACTTC.

This clonotype was recorded at least ten times. The chain has TRBV20-1 and TRBJ2-1; tentative D call: TRBD2 (5 bases). CDR3 length: 16 amino acids. V was cut by 0 bases and J by 2 bases, with 14 bases left in between. Germline CDR1 is DFQATT and CDR2 is SNEGSKA (reference sequence). The CDR3 sequence: CSARDLEGSPYNEQFF. The CDR3 bases are TGCAGTGCTAGAGATCTCGAAGGGAGCCCCTACAATGAGCAGTTCTTC.

This clonotype was seen a handful of times. The chain employs TRBV20-1 and TRBJ2-3, with 11 bases identical to TRBD2. CDR3 length: 17 residues. With V trimmed by 0 bases and J by 6 bases, 11 bases remained unmatched. CDR1 and CDR2 (germline): DFQATT, SNEGSKA (reference sequence). CDR3 protein: CSARDYSGGAPVDTQYF. CDR3 DNA sequence: TGCAGTGCTAGAGATTATAGCGGGGGGGCCCCGGTGGATACGCAGTATTTT.